A single TCR beta chain is shown here with its context. The data belong to a study of blood T cell repertoires in COVID-19. Across the whole study: Samples taken during acute and convalescent COVID-19 were collected in the United States, Italy and Spain. Sources were T cells, B-cell-depleted T cells, or PBMCs; the material itself was cDNA or gDNA.

Some clones are missing from TCRdb's copy, which holds only in-frame ones; the method was immunoSEQ multiplex PCR. The sample has 120,000 or so clones, around three quarters seen once. CDR3 length equals 13 residues. The germline CDR1 and CDR2 sequences are SQVTM and ANQGSEA. Trimming took 4 bases from V and 2 from J, leaving 9 bases between them. The gene calls are TRBV29-1 and TRBJ2-1; D possibly corresponds to TRBD1 (6 bases). Sequenced material: peripheral blood. The receptor was isolated from a man between 35 and 55 years old with active or convalescent COVID-19. CDR3 sequence: CSVGDKTYNEQFF. CDR3 nucleotide sequence: TGCAGCGTTGGGGACAAAACCTACAATGAGCAGTTCTTC.